This T cell receptor (beta chain) was sequenced in a study of shared clonotypes between healthy human individuals. Germline V gives CDR1 SGHTA, CDR2 FQGNSA. V lost 5 bases, J lost 15 bases, and 6 bases stayed unmatched. The CDR3 totals 12 residues. Findings and limits, study-wide: Investigators expected sequencing depth to affect clonotype sharing among donors.

In regard to this clone: Its target is unknown.

The donors were all Caucasian adults (living in Nashville, Tennessee). Assay runs were performed at deep level. Only in-frame clones appear in the TCRdb table, and some are missing; sequencing was by immunoSEQ multiplex PCR. Here the sample spans more than 450,000 clones, 79% being singletons. The J gene is TRBJ2-1, the V gene TRBV7-2, with 11 positions matching TRBD1. Sequencing used PBMCs. The clonotype was recovered from a middle-aged woman in good health. Some clones in this sample may be carry-over from other donors' samples. The CDR3 DNA follows: TGTGCCAGCAGCCAGGACAGGGGGCTGTCGTTCTTC. It codes for CASSQDRGLSFF.